The sequence of this T cell receptor beta chain was determined in a study of blood T cell repertoires in COVID-19 (TCRdb year 2020). Turning to the overall study: Collaborator samples came from the United States, Italy and Spain and covered acute and convalescent phases of COVID-19. The prospective study material was composed of cDNA or gDNA derived from T cells, B-cell-depleted T cells, or PBMCs. Subjects who had been exposed to COVID-19, were actively infected with it, or had recovered from it provided the deeply sampled blood TCRbeta repertoires that made up the dataset. The repertoires were made available in a free public database intended to serve as a resource for research on the immune response to SARS-CoV-2. Samples were obtained from the ongoing ImmuneRACE study (first 160 participants) and from some 1,200 subjects provided by 6 global collaborators. Nearly every sample came with metadata listing a de-identified subject ID, COVID-19 status, age in years and sex. HLA class I and class II types, where available, came from metadata supplied by the sample provider rather than from assay-based typing. General study outcomes and caveats: The amount of clinical and demographic metadata varied by source and participant and was provided uncurated.

Collaborating institutions collected whole blood in K2EDTA tubes following their own protocols. For TCRbeta analysis, collaborators shipped samples as frozen whole blood, isolated PBMCs, or DNA extracted from either of those sample types. TCRbeta CDR3 regions were amplified from genomic DNA using the immunoSEQ Assay, a bias-controlled multiplex PCR. In the original analysis: The number of nucleated cells in each sample was estimated from the amplification of reference gene primers within the assay. To quantify the absolute abundance of each unique TCRbeta CDR3 rearrangement, sequence reads were collapsed and filtered. For each sample, productive Simpson clonality was calculated by taking the square root of Simpson's diversity index across productive rearrangements. TCRdb retrieved this table from immuneACCESS and kept in-frame rearrangements only. Not all clones are present; in checked studies, unresolved V genes account for under half, and no reason is known for the remainder. That table is the source of V, J and clone size, and D and trimming were worked out from the DNA. The table for this sample lists roughly 70,000 clones; roughly 80% of them were counted only once. More than 4.5% of the sample comes from the top ten.

The CDR3 runs 13 residues from the cysteine to the phenylalanine. The kept DNA is CDR3 alone, 39 bases in frame from the first base. Deletion took 7 bases off V and 3 bases off J, with a span of 12 bases between the germline ends. The germline V gene specifies MDHEN as CDR1 and SYDVKM as CDR2. As regards this clone: Its antigen specificity is not known. Per-nucleotide qualities are absent, and no much larger clonotype sits a single base away.

The specimen was peripheral blood. This receptor was taken from a woman aged 80 or over with active or convalescent COVID-19. The rearranged chain carries TRBV28 and TRBJ1-1; TRBD1 is a possible D gene, resting on 5 matching bases. CDR3 sequence: CASTPAGYTEAFF. The DNA is TGTGCCAGCACCCCGGCAGGGTACACTGAAGCTTTCTTT.